Below are 26 T cell receptor beta chains sequenced from a single sample in a study of T cells in Graves' hyperthyroidism and ophthalmopathy. TCR beta CDR3 regions were amplified from RNA transcripts. With the HTBI primer set, the TCR CDR3 went through a first round of RT-PCR. Each CDR3 protein gets one entry after TCRdb re-called the multiplex PCR reads with MiXCR. The data contain some 600,000 distinct CDR3 sequences, approximately 14% of them singletons. Sequencing used blood. These TCRs come from a woman aged 25 to 39 with Graves' hyperthyroidism that later progressed to Graves' ophthalmopathy.

This clonotype has a handful of counts. The chain combines TRBV27 with TRBJ2-7, with 7 bases identical to TRBD2. Germline lookup yields CDR1 MNHEY and CDR2 SMNVEV (reference sequence). The V and J ends lost 4 bases and 5 bases, in that order; junction bases with no gene match: 11. The CDR3 loop spans 15 amino acids. The CDR3 DNA follows: TGTGCCAGCAGTTCCCCGGGGGGTACTAGCGACGAGCAGTACTTC. This gives the protein CASSSPGGTSDEQYF.

This clonotype was recorded a few times. Just one base apart from a much larger clone, this may be a read error. This chain connects TRBV20-1 to TRBJ2-1; 14 bases match TRBD2. This CDR3 is 19 amino acids long. Germline CDR1 DFQATT, CDR2 SNEGSKA (reference sequence). As DNA, the CDR3 is TGCAGTGCTAGAGCCGGGACTAGCGGGAGTATCGGCTCCTACAATGAGCAGCTCTTC. Amino acid sequence: CSARAGTSGSIGSYNEQLF.

The chain joins TRBV7-2 to TRBJ1-5; D call uncertain. Trimming removed 0 bases at V and 6 bases at J, with 15 bases between. Germline CDR1 and CDR2: SGHTA and FQGNSA. The CDR3 contains 16 residues. CDR3 amino acids: CASSLAPGVTGQPQHF. CDR3 bases: TGTGCCAGCAGCTTAGCCCCCGGAGTGACGGGTCAGCCCCAGCATTTT. The full variable domain, with the rest looked up from reference TRBV7-2 and TRBJ1-5, is GAGVSQSPSNKVTEKGKDVELRCDPISGHTALYWYRQSLGQGLEFLIYFQGNSAPDKSGLPSDRFSAERTGGSVSTLTIQRTQQEDSAVYLCASSLAPGVTGQPQHFGDGTRLSIL.

This clonotype is medium-sized (0.01 to 0.1%) by share. V usage is TRBV12-3 or TRBV12-4 and J usage is TRBJ2-5; D is unclear. Between the trimmed V and J ends, which lost 0 bases and 7 bases, there was a span of 15 bases. This CDR3 has 15 amino acids. The CDR3 coding sequence is TGTGCCAGCAGTTTAGCGGGCCCACGAGGCGGGACCCAGTACTTC. Its translation: CASSLAGPRGGTQYF.

This clonotype was detected only a few times. The chain recombines TRBV20-1 with TRBJ2-7; 9 bases fit TRBD2. The junction had 14 bases not matched to a gene; V was cut back by 6 bases and J by 5 bases. This CDR3 region has 15 residues. Looked up from germline, CDR1 is DFQATT and CDR2 is SNEGSKA (reference sequence). The CDR3 DNA follows: TGCAGTGCAGCGATTTTAGCGGGGGCGGGGAACGAGCAGTACTTC. It specifies CSAAILAGAGNEQYF.

This rearrangement joins TRBV7-3 to TRBJ1-5; D not resolved. Germline CDR1 reads SGHTA; CDR2 reads FQGTGA. The CDR3 covers 16 residues. Trimming pared 2 bases from V and 0 bases from J, leaving 11 bases between. The CDR3 spells CASSLEGKGSNQPQHF. The CDR3, as DNA: TGTGCCAGCAGCTTAGAGGGAAAGGGTAGCAATCAGCCCCAGCATTTT.

This clonotype came up a few times. One end of the junction fails to match germline, which may point to a read error. The rearrangement joins TRBV5-1 to TRBJ2-3, with a possible D match to TRBD1 (5 bases). Germline V gene sequence: CDR1 SGHRS, CDR2 YFSETQ. The CDR3 spans 14 residues. The CDR3 protein is CASSPDKSIDTQYF. The CDR3 nucleotides read TGCGCCAGCAGCCCGGACAAAAGCATAGATACGCAGTATTTT. The variable domain in full, completed from reference TRBV5-1 and TRBJ2-3, reads KAGVTQTPRYLIKTRGQQVTLSCSPISGHRSVSWYQQTPGQGLQFLFEYFSETQRNKGNFPGRFSGRQFSNSRSEMNVSTLELGDSALYLCASSPDKSIDTQYFGPGTRLTVL.

This clonotype was recorded a few times. The rearrangement joins TRBV10-3 to TRBJ1-1, with 9 bases identical to TRBD1. The germline V gene has CDR1 ENHRY and CDR2 SYGVKD. With V trimmed by 7 bases and J by 3 bases, 6 bases remained unmatched. The CDR3 is made up of 14 amino acids. The CDR3 DNA sequence: TGTGCCATCACCCCGACAGGGGGTGACACTGAAGCTTTCTTT. Protein: CAITPTGGDTEAFF.

This clonotype has a count of ten or more. The V gene is TRBV24-1, the J gene TRBJ2-7; 7 bases map to TRBD1. This CDR3 region has 14 residues. The junction had 6 bases not matched to a gene; V was cut back by 3 bases and J by 5 bases. CDR1 KGHDR and CDR2 SFDVKD come from the germline V gene. CDR3 sequence: CATSDPDRAHEQYF. Written as DNA, the CDR3 is TGTGCCACCAGTGATCCCGACAGGGCTCACGAGCAGTACTTC.

This chain links TRBV7-9 with TRBJ2-1, with no clear D. CDR1 is SEHNR, CDR2 FQNEAQ, per germline (reference sequence). V shed 3 bases and J shed 0 bases, with 9 bases lying between them. The CDR3 extends over 15 amino acids. DNA for the CDR3: TGTGCCAGCAGCTTTTTAGGTGACTCCTACAATGAGCAGTTCTTC. Protein product: CASSFLGDSYNEQFF.

This clonotype was counted at least ten times. The chain combines TRBV2 with TRBJ2-6; no definite D call. Trimming shortened V by 3 bases and J by 0 bases, and 6 bases separated the two germline ends. The CDR3 extends over 15 amino acids. Germline lookup yields CDR1 SNHLY and CDR2 FYNNEI. CDR3 protein: CASSEGTSGANVLTF. In DNA form, the CDR3 reads TGTGCCAGCAGTGAGGGTACCTCTGGGGCCAACGTCCTGACTTTC.

This clonotype was seen repeatedly, ten times or more. V is TRBV10-3 and J is TRBJ1-2, with D uncertain. CDR1 is ENHRY and CDR2 is SYGVKD in the germline V gene. The CDR3 runs to 15 residues. The V end lost 7 bases, the J end lost 3 bases, and 18 bases lay between the germline ends. The CDR3 is CAITPRLGGHYGYTF. Written as DNA, the CDR3 is TGTGCCATCACGCCTCGGCTTGGCGGTCACTATGGCTACACCTTC.

This clonotype was detected many times. The rearrangement uses TRBV20-1 and TRBJ2-7, with D perhaps matching TRBD2 (6 bases). This CDR3 has 14 residues. Germline CDR1 reads DFQATT; CDR2 reads SNEGSKA (reference sequence). Trimming took off 4 bases at V and 1 base at J, with 14 bases between the two ends. CDR3 sequence reads: CSATDGSASYEQYF. Written as DNA, the CDR3 is TGCAGTGCTACTGACGGGAGTGCGTCCTACGAGCAGTACTTC.

This clonotype was counted many times. The chain recombines TRBV29-1 with TRBJ2-7, with a weak D call TRBD2 (5 bases). The length of the CDR3 is 13 residues. Germline CDR1 SQVTM, CDR2 ANQGSEA. The germline V and J ends were trimmed by 4 bases and 5 bases, with 15 bases remaining between them. CDR3 amino acids: CSVGSTVLDEQYF. DNA for the CDR3: TGCAGCGTTGGTAGTACGGTACTAGACGAGCAGTACTTC.

The chain links TRBV19 to TRBJ2-5; D is undetermined. This CDR3 contains 12 residues. Germline CDR1 reads LNHDA; CDR2 reads SQIVND (reference sequence). V lost 11 bases to trimming and J lost 1 base, with 11 bases between them. Here the CDR3 reads CAVAPSQETQYF. CDR3 DNA: TGTGCCGTGGCCCCTTCCCAAGAGACCCAGTACTTC.

V and J are TRBV27 and TRBJ1-2, with D perhaps matching TRBD1 (6 bases). V was cut by 3 bases and J by 4 bases, with 12 bases left in between. Germline V gene data show CDR1 as MNHEY and CDR2 as SMNVEV (reference sequence). The CDR3 contains 14 residues. The CDR3 is CASSFGGAGYGYTF. CDR3 DNA sequence: TGTGCCAGCAGTTTCGGGGGGGCGGGCTATGGCTACACCTTC.

This clonotype was detected ten times or more. CDR3 nucleotide sequence: TGTGCCAGCAGCCAAGGGACAGGAGACTACAATGAGCAGTTCTTC. It is translated as CASSQGTGDYNEQFF. V gene TRBV7-3 combines with J gene TRBJ2-1; the match to TRBD1 covers 8 bases. J gave up 3 bases and V 5 bases, and 6 bases lay outside the gene matches. CDR1 is SGHTA, CDR2 FQGTGA, per germline. The CDR3 contains 15 residues.

This clonotype was detected ten times or more. CDR3: CSAKLREGPYNEQFF. DNA of the CDR3: TGCAGTGCTAAACTACGCGAAGGCCCCTACAATGAGCAGTTCTTC. V gene TRBV20-1 combines with J gene TRBJ2-1; D is uncertain. The CDR3 runs to 15 residues. Per germline, CDR1 DFQATT and CDR2 SNEGSKA (reference sequence). Trimming pared 4 bases from V and 2 bases from J, leaving 15 bases between.

There are a few counts of this clonotype. The genes are TRBV3-1 and TRBJ2-7; TRBD1 is a possible D gene (7 bases). The CDR3 loop spans 19 amino acids. CDR1 is LGHDT and CDR2 is YNNKEL in the germline V gene (reference sequence). The germline V and J ends were trimmed by 1 base and 3 bases, with 25 bases remaining between them. CDR3 sequence reads: CASSQAAWGGQAFLYEQYF. The CDR3 DNA reads TGTGCCAGCAGCCAAGCGGCGTGGGGAGGACAGGCATTCCTCTACGAGCAGTACTTC.

In this sample, this clonotype turned up many times. This sequence joins TRBV6-2 or TRBV6-3 and TRBJ2-7; D not resolved. Looked up from germline, CDR1 is MNHEY and CDR2 is SVGEGT. The CDR3 totals 13 residues. Trimming removed 3 bases from V and 2 bases from J, with 8 bases in between. The CDR3 DNA reads TGTGCCAGCAGTTATGAGGAAACCTACGAGCAGTACTTC. The encoded protein is CASSYEETYEQYF.

This clonotype was detected ten times or more. The rearrangement links TRBV6-2 or TRBV6-3 to TRBJ2-5, with D perhaps matching TRBD1 or TRBD2 (5 bases each). The germline V gene has CDR1 MNHEY and CDR2 SVGEGT. The CDR3 covers 15 residues. The germline V and J ends were trimmed by 5 bases and 7 bases, with 20 bases remaining between them. The DNA for the CDR3 is TGTGCCAGCAGTACCCGGGACGACCCCGCAGGGACCCAGTACTTC. Its protein product is CASSTRDDPAGTQYF.

This clonotype was found many times. The chain carries TRBV6-1 and TRBJ2-5, with a tentative D call TRBD2 (6 bases). Germline V gene lookup returns CDR1 MNHNS and CDR2 SASEGT. V shed 5 bases and J shed 2 bases, with 15 bases lying between them. This CDR3 comprises 15 residues. CDR3 sequence (DNA): TGTGCCAGCAGTTCGGAGGGCCTGTGGCAAGAGACCCAGTACTTC. Translated, it gives CASSSEGLWQETQYF.

This clonotype was counted ten times or more. The J gene is TRBJ2-5, the V gene TRBV2; D is unresolved. V lost 1 base to trimming and J lost 5 bases, with 14 bases between them. Germline CDR1 and CDR2: SNHLY and FYNNEI. This CDR3 has 15 amino acids. The CDR3 DNA follows: TGTGCCAGCAGTGAAGGGTTAGGGTTGGGGGAGACCCAGTACTTC. Its translation: CASSEGLGLGETQYF.

Concerning this clonotype itself: This may come from a read error, since a much larger clone is one base off. This chain uses TRBV3-1 with TRBJ2-2; either TRBD1 or TRBD2 may supply D (6 bases each). Germline CDR1 LGHDT, CDR2 YNNKEL (reference sequence). The CDR3 has 13 residues. Trimming took 4 bases from V and 7 from J, leaving 10 bases between them. In DNA, the CDR3 is TGTGCCAGCAGCCTGAGGGGGGACGGGGAGCTGTTTTTT. It yields the protein CASSLRGDGELFF.

Ten or more counts support this clonotype. V usage is TRBV10-3 and J usage is TRBJ1-4; 8 bases map to TRBD1. Germline CDR1 reads ENHRY; CDR2 reads SYGVKD. With V trimmed by 3 bases and J by 5 bases, 2 bases remained unmatched. The CDR3 is made up of 14 amino acids. CDR3 region: CAISETGGNEKLFF. The CDR3 nucleotides are TGTGCCATCAGTGAAACAGGGGGAAATGAAAAACTGTTTTTT.

In the case of this clonotype: Since a much larger clone is just one base distant, this may be a read error. The chain recombines TRBV7-3 with TRBJ2-7; D call uncertain. Germline V lookup: CDR1 SGHTA, CDR2 FQGTGA. Trimming shortened V by 5 bases and J by 2 bases, and 10 bases separated the two germline ends. The CDR3 has 13 amino acids. CDR3 nucleotide sequence: TGTGCCAGCAGCCCGGACCCGACCTACGAGCAGTACTTC. Translated, it gives CASSPDPTYEQYF.